This TCR beta chain was sequenced in a study of blood T cell repertoires in COVID-19. Study at large: Donors in the United States, Italy and Spain gave samples during acute or convalescent COVID-19. Sources were T cells, B-cell-depleted T cells, or PBMCs; the material itself was cDNA or gDNA.

In the authors' methods: Nucleated cell number was recorded as an estimate derived from reference gene primer amplification. The table came from immunoSEQ multiplex PCR; TCRdb's copy has only in-frame clones and leaves some out. V and J calls and clone size follow that table, whereas D and trimming were derived from the DNA. Of under 45,000 clones detected, more than 70% appear once; the ten largest clones hold 33%. This CDR3 region has 14 residues. Trimming at V came to 3 bases and at J to 5 bases, leaving 5 bases not matched to a gene. CDR1 SGHTS and CDR2 YDEGEE come from the germline V gene. The specimen was peripheral blood. The chain has TRBV5-8 and TRBJ2-5, with TRBD1 matching 9 bases. The clonotype comes from a man in his 60s with acute or convalescent COVID-19. CDR3 amino acids: CASSSGTGIETQYF. In DNA form, the CDR3 reads TGTGCCAGCAGCTCCGGGACAGGGATCGAGACCCAGTACTTC.